This TCR beta chain is from a study of cytomegalovirus exposure and HLA in healthy donors. Study-wide findings and caveats: A later analysis, which compared TCR beta chains of equal frequency, found the HLA-associated ones more clonally expanded.

Concerning this clone itself: Its antigen is unidentified.

In the PCR, 60 Vbeta and 13 Jbeta primers were used. The method was immunoSEQ multiplex PCR; TCRdb's version includes in-frame clones alone and lacks a portion of them. The table counts about 130,000 clones; under 2.5% lies in the top ten. The sequencing input was PBMCs. This clonotype was sampled from a man aged 40-50 years in good health and CMV-seronegative.

CDR3 sequence: CASSSPGGTSSYEQYF. The DNA of the CDR3 is TGTGCCAGCAGCTCCCCGGGGGGCACTAGCTCCTACGAGCAGTACTTC. The V and J genes are TRBV27 and TRBJ2-7, with a tentative D call TRBD2 (7 bases). CDR1 is MNHEY, CDR2 SMNVEV, per germline (reference sequence). The CDR3 covers 16 residues. Trimming removed 6 bases at V and 0 bases at J, with 18 bases between.